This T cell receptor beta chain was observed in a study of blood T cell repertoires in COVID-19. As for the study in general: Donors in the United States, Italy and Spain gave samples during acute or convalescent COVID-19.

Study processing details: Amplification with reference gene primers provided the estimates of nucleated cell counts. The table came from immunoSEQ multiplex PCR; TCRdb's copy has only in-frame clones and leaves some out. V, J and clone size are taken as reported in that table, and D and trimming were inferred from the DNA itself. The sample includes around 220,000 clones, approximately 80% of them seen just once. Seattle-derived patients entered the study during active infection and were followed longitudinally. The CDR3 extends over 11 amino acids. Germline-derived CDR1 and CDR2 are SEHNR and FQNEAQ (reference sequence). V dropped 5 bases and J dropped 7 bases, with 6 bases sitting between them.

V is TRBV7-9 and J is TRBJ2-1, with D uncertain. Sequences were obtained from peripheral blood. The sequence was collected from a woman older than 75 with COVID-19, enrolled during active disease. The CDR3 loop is CASSPRNEQFF. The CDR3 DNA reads TGTGCCAGCAGCCCCAGGAATGAGCAGTTCTTC.